These 32 T cell receptor beta chains came from one sample sequenced in a study of regulatory T cells in long-lasting Graves disease. Relying on iRepertoire HTBI primers and Arm-PCR of CDR3 regions, the team built TCR beta libraries. TCRdb ran MiXCR on the multiplex PCR reads and lists one entry per CDR3 protein. The data hold more than 450,000 distinct CDR3 sequences, with about a sixth observed a single time. Sample time point: newly diagnosed GD, antithyroid drugs for less than 3 months. The TCR library was made from RNA extracted from PBMCs. These data were likewise used in another study, on T cells in Graves' hyperthyroidism and ophthalmopathy.

The sample was peripheral blood mononuclear cells (PBMCs), taken at new diagnosis, from a patient treated with antithyroid drugs. The receptors shown here come from a man in his forties with Graves disease.

V usage is TRBV20-1 and J usage is TRBJ2-5, with 10 positions matching TRBD2. V dropped 5 bases and J dropped 2; count of bases not matched to a gene: 5. Germline CDR1 is DFQATT and CDR2 is SNEGSKA (reference sequence). The CDR3 totals 14 residues. CDR3 in DNA: TGCAGTGCTCGCCAGACTAGCGGGCAAGAGACCCAGTACTTC. Its protein product is CSARQTSGQETQYF.

This clonotype was detected ten times or more. The gene calls are TRBV3-1 and TRBJ2-1; tentative D call: TRBD2 (5 bases). The V and J ends lost 5 bases and 9 bases respectively, with 11 bases between them. Germline CDR1 and CDR2: LGHDT and YNNKEL (reference sequence). This CDR3 spans 12 amino acids. The CDR3: CASSLLGPEQFF. The CDR3 DNA is TGTGCCAGCAGCTTACTAGGGCCTGAGCAGTTCTTC.

On this clonotype: This sequence may be a read error, since a much larger clone differs from it by one base. This chain connects TRBV3-1 to TRBJ2-5; D possibly corresponds to TRBD2 (5 bases). Gene TRBJ2-1 matches the end of the DNA better, so the J call may be wrong. Germline loops: CDR1 LGHDT, CDR2 YNNKEL (reference sequence). The CDR3 is made up of 12 amino acids. CDR3 DNA: TGTGCCAGCATCCCCGGACTCGCCAAGCAGTTCTTC. This gives the protein CASIPGLAKQFF.

CDR3 sequence: CASRPGLATDTQYF. In DNA, the CDR3 is TGTGCCAGCAGACCCGGACTAGCGACAGATACGCAGTATTTT. The V gene is TRBV5-4, the J gene TRBJ2-3; 9 bases agree with TRBD2. The V gene end was trimmed by 5 bases and the J gene end by 3 bases; junction bases not matched to a gene: 4. The CDR3 runs to 14 residues. Germline CDR1 SGHNT, CDR2 YYREEE (reference sequence).

This clonotype came up many times. The chain joins TRBV28 to TRBJ1-1; tentatively, D is TRBD1 (6 bases). V gave up 5 bases and J gave up 6 bases, with 19 bases separating them. This CDR3 is built from 15 residues. Looked up from germline, CDR1 is MDHEN and CDR2 is SYDVKM. CDR3 sequence: CASSRSIRGSAEAFF. CDR3 coding DNA: TGTGCCAGCAGTCGGAGTATCAGGGGATCGGCTGAAGCTTTCTTT.

This clonotype was seen at least ten times. V and J are TRBV3-1 and TRBJ1-2; D possibly corresponds to TRBD1 (5 bases). The V gene lost 8 bases and the J gene lost 10 bases, with 14 bases spanning the gap. Germline lookup yields CDR1 LGHDT and CDR2 YNNKEL (reference sequence). This CDR3 spans 11 amino acids. The CDR3 sequence: CASFGARAYTF. In DNA form, the CDR3 reads TGTGCCAGCTTTGGGGCCCGGGCCTACACCTTC.

This clonotype was seen ten or more times. One junction end disagrees with the germline gene, perhaps due to a read error. The rearrangement links TRBV5-1 to TRBJ2-6, with D unresolved. Looked up from germline, CDR1 is SGHRS and CDR2 is YFSETQ. This CDR3 has 15 residues. CDR3 residues: CASSLEGSGANVLTF. CDR3 sequence (DNA): TGTGCCAGCAGCTTAGAAGGGTCTGGGGCCAACGTCCTGACTTTC.

This clonotype was seen more than once but under ten times. CDR3 DNA: TGTGCCAGCACCCCCCCCGCGGGGAACACTGAAGCTTTCTTT. Its translation is CASTPPAGNTEAFF. The genes are TRBV7-9 and TRBJ1-1, with D unresolved. This CDR3 region has 14 residues. Trimming stripped 7 bases from V and 1 base from J, with 13 bases between. Germline CDR1 is SEHNR and CDR2 is FQNEAQ (reference sequence). The variable domain in full, with the rest retrieved from reference TRBV7-9 and TRBJ1-1, is DTGVSQNPRHKITKRGQNVTFRCDPISEHNRLYWYRQTLGQGPEFLTYFQNEAQLEKSRLLSDRFSAERPKGSFSTLEIQRTEQGDSAMYLCASTPPAGNTEAFFGQGTRLTVV.

This clonotype was recorded many times. This chain connects TRBV5-1 to TRBJ2-5, with D possibly TRBD2 on 6 matching bases. Trimming pared 1 base from V and 7 bases from J, leaving 14 bases between. Germline CDR1 SGHRS, CDR2 YFSETQ. CDR3 length equals 14 residues. CDR3 protein: CASSLSGGSGTQYF. DNA of the CDR3: TGCGCCAGCAGCTTGTCCGGGGGTTCAGGGACCCAGTACTTC. The whole variable domain, filled in from reference TRBV5-1 and TRBJ2-5, reads KAGVTQTPRYLIKTRGQQVTLSCSPISGHRSVSWYQQTPGQGLQFLFEYFSETQRNKGNFPGRFSGRQFSNSRSEMNVSTLELGDSALYLCASSLSGGSGTQYFGPGTRLLVL.

This chain connects TRBV24-1 to TRBJ1-5; D unresolved. With 4 bases removed from V and 2 bases from J, the gap between germline ends came to 14 bases. Looked up from germline, CDR1 is KGHDR and CDR2 is SFDVKD. The CDR3 consists of 16 residues. The CDR3 coding sequence is TGTGCCACCAGTGAGGGGTCCCGAGCGGGCAATCAGCCCCAGCATTTT. Its translation: CATSEGSRAGNQPQHF.

This chain uses TRBV24-1 with TRBJ2-1; D is unclear. This CDR3 spans 13 amino acids. The V end lost 0 bases, the J end lost 9 bases, and 8 bases lay between the germline ends. CDR1 and CDR2 (germline): KGHDR, SFDVKD. CDR3 in amino acids: CATSDLHGLEQFF. The CDR3 DNA sequence: TGTGCCACCAGTGATTTGCACGGCCTTGAGCAGTTCTTC.

This clonotype was seen repeatedly, ten times or more. This chain's CDR3 is CASGRLQGMNTEAFF. The DNA of the CDR3 is TGTGCTAGTGGCCGACTACAGGGGATGAACACTGAAGCTTTCTTT. V is TRBV12-5 and J is TRBJ1-1; 7 positions match TRBD1. CDR3 size: 15 residues. Germline V CDR1 and CDR2: LGHNT, FRNRAP. Germline trimming cut 6 bases from V and 0 bases from J; bases unmatched to any gene: 7.

The table lists this clonotype with many counts. The chain combines TRBV30 with TRBJ2-7; 8 positions agree with TRBD2. This CDR3 spans 15 amino acids. V shed 1 base, J shed 1 base, and the junction held 6 bases outside the gene matches. Germline values: CDR1 GTSNPN, CDR2 SVGIG (reference sequence). The CDR3 protein is CAWSGGRTFSYEQYF. The DNA of the CDR3 is TGTGCCTGGAGTGGCGGGAGGACCTTTTCCTACGAGCAGTACTTC.

This clonotype was seen ten or more times. V usage is TRBV15 and J usage is TRBJ1-5; TRBD1 agrees at 7 bases. The CDR3 length is 15 residues. The J segment lost 1 base and the V segment lost 5 bases, leaving 5 bases of the junction unmatched. CDR1 and CDR2 (germline): LNHNV, YYDKDF (reference sequence). Here the CDR3 DNA reads TGTGCCACCAGCCCCCAGACAGGGAGCAATCAGCCCCAGCATTTT. This codes for CATSPQTGSNQPQHF.

The table lists this clonotype with many counts. The CDR3 nucleotides read TGCAGTGCTAGAGGCAACAGGGCGGGCTATGGCTACACCTTC. It yields the protein CSARGNRAGYGYTF. V and J are TRBV20-1 and TRBJ1-2, with a weak D call TRBD1 (6 bases). Germline CDR1 and CDR2: DFQATT and SNEGSKA (reference sequence). CDR3 size: 14 residues. Trimming took off 1 base at V and 4 bases at J, with 13 bases between the two ends.

This clonotype was recorded at least ten times. The chain uses TRBV10-1 and TRBJ1-4; the match to TRBD1 covers 7 bases. The trim removed 6 bases at V and 8 bases at J, leaving 6 bases unmatched. Per germline, CDR1 WNHNN and CDR2 SYGVQD (reference sequence). The CDR3 is 13 residues long. CDR3 coding DNA: TGCGCCAGCAGCAGGGGGGTTCGGGAAAAACTGTTTTTT. Residues: CASSRGVREKLFF.

This clonotype was counted only a few times. The chain recombines TRBV20-1 with TRBJ1-5, with D possibly matching TRBD1 (6 bases). Germline CDR1 and CDR2: DFQATT and SNEGSKA (reference sequence). V was cut by 6 bases and J by 6 bases, with 18 bases left in between. This CDR3 is built from 14 residues. The CDR3 reads CSAGGGARSQPQHF. CDR3 DNA: TGCAGTGCAGGCGGGGGGGCGCGAAGTCAGCCCCAGCATTTT.

The table lists this clonotype with a few counts. The chain employs TRBV28 and TRBJ2-3, with TRBD1 matching 10 bases. The CDR3 is 16 amino acids. Trimming cost V 1 base and J 5 bases; bases outside gene matches: 6. CDR1 is MDHEN, CDR2 SYDVKM, per germline. The CDR3 is CASSLLPGTGEDTQYF. DNA of the CDR3: TGTGCCAGCAGTTTATTACCCGGGACAGGGGAAGATACGCAGTATTTT. The complete variable domain, with remaining parts taken from reference TRBV28 and TRBJ2-3, reads DVKVTQSSRYLVKRTGEKVFLECVQDMDHENMFWYRQDPGLGLRLIYFSYDVKMKEKGDIPEGYSVSREKKERFSLILESASTNQTSMYLCASSLLPGTGEDTQYFGPGTRLTVL.

Of note for this clonotype: This may be a read error: a much more frequent sequence differs by one nucleotide. The CDR3: CSALGTVYEQFF. For the CDR3, the DNA is TGCAGCGCCCTAGGGACAGTCTACGAGCAGTTCTTC. The rearrangement uses TRBV29-1 and TRBJ2-1; 7 nucleotides align to TRBD1. CDR1 is SQVTM and CDR2 is ANQGSEA in the germline V gene. V lost 7 bases to trimming and J lost 10 bases; unmatched junction nucleotides: 10. This CDR3 comprises 12 residues.

The chain carries TRBV28 and TRBJ2-2; perhaps TRBD2 as D (6 bases). CDR1 is MDHEN, CDR2 SYDVKM, per germline. The length of the CDR3 is 17 residues. V was pared by 5 bases and J by 5 bases, with 21 bases between. CDR3 sequence reads: CASSPGRELGRTGELFF. The DNA of the CDR3 is TGTGCCAGCAGTCCCGGACGGGAGTTGGGTAGGACCGGGGAGCTGTTTTTT.

In its sample, this clonotype was seen many times. The V and J genes are TRBV2 and TRBJ2-1, with D possibly being TRBD2 (5 bases). This CDR3 is 13 amino acids long. Germline values: CDR1 SNHLY, CDR2 FYNNEI. V was cut by 7 bases and J by 0 bases, with 7 bases left in between. The CDR3 DNA reads TGTGCCAGCAAGGGAGTCTCCTACAATGAGCAGTTCTTC. Its protein product is CASKGVSYNEQFF.

This clonotype showed up many times. The chain combines TRBV12-3 or TRBV12-4 with TRBJ2-7, with D maybe TRBD1 (5 bases). The CDR3 contains 13 residues. V was clipped by 5 bases and J by 2 bases, with 10 bases between them. CDR3 bases: TGTGCCAGCAGTCCGGACACTACCTACGAGCAGTACTTC. This codes for CASSPDTTYEQYF.

This clonotype was observed at least ten times. V usage is TRBV27 and J usage is TRBJ2-7, with D possibly matching TRBD1 (7 bases). Germline values: CDR1 MNHEY, CDR2 SMNVEV (reference sequence). Between the trimmed V and J ends, which lost 5 bases and 7 bases, there was a span of 12 bases. The CDR3 loop spans 12 amino acids. The CDR3 DNA sequence: TGTGCCAGCAGTCAGGGGGGAGGAGAGCAGTACTTC. It specifies CASSQGGGEQYF.

This clonotype was picked up many times. The chain couples TRBV28 to TRBJ2-2; 7 nucleotides line up with TRBD1. V lost 4 bases to trimming and J lost 6 bases; unmatched junction nucleotides: 8. There are 15 residues in the CDR3. Germline loops: CDR1 MDHEN, CDR2 SYDVKM. The CDR3 protein is CASSSTGERAGELFF. The DNA for the CDR3 is TGTGCCAGCAGTTCAACAGGGGAGCGCGCCGGGGAGCTGTTTTTT.

This clonotype was found many times. The chain combines TRBV11-1 with TRBJ1-1, with D possibly being TRBD1 (6 bases). The germline gives CDR1 SGHAT, CDR2 FQDESV (reference sequence). The CDR3 loop spans 14 amino acids. V was trimmed by 3 bases and J by 1 base, leaving 9 bases between them. CDR3 region: CASSFTGSNTEAFF. The CDR3 region has the DNA TGTGCCAGCAGCTTCACAGGGTCGAACACTGAAGCTTTCTTT.

The V call is TRBV5-1, the J call TRBJ1-4, with 7 bases fitting TRBD1. Per the germline V gene, CDR1 is SGHRS and CDR2 is YFSETQ. The CDR3 runs to 15 residues. The V segment lost 4 bases and the J segment 8 bases; nucleotides outside the gene matches: 11. This CDR3 is CASSIRQGPSEKLFF. The CDR3 region has the DNA TGCGCCAGCAGCATCCGACAGGGCCCCTCCGAAAAACTGTTTTTT.

This clonotype showed up just a few times. The V call is TRBV6-4, the J call TRBJ1-1; unclear D gene. This CDR3 region has 14 residues. The ends were cut back, 3 bases at V and 5 bases at J, with 13 bases in the middle. Per germline, CDR1 MRHNA and CDR2 SNTAGT. Written as DNA, the CDR3 is TGTGCCAGCAGTGATAGACACCAAACAACTGAAGCTTTCTTT. This encodes CASSDRHQTTEAFF.

This sequence joins TRBV5-1 and TRBJ2-1; 11 bases agree with TRBD2. The CDR3 consists of 17 residues. The V gene's germline CDR1 is SGHRS and CDR2 YFSETQ. V was pared by 2 bases and J by 7 bases, with 11 bases of the junction left unmatched. In nucleotides, the CDR3 is TGCGCCAGCAGCTTAGGCCTCCTAGCGGGAGGAGGGAATGAGCAGTTCTTC. It encodes CASSLGLLAGGGNEQFF.

This clonotype was recorded only once. CDR3 protein: CASSQGTSGRASYEQYF. CDR3 coding DNA: TGCGCCAGCAGCCAGGGGACTAGCGGGAGGGCTTCCTACGAGCAGTACTTC. The chain carries TRBV4-1 and TRBJ2-7; TRBD2 agrees at 16 bases. Germline values: CDR1 MGHRA, CDR2 YSYEKL. CDR3 length: 17 amino acids. J was trimmed by 1 base and V by 3 bases; bases with no gene match: 3.

V and J are TRBV28 and TRBJ2-7; 9 nucleotides align to TRBD1. The CDR3 loop spans 17 amino acids. Germline CDR1 is MDHEN and CDR2 is SYDVKM. The junction had 15 bases not matched to a gene; V was cut back by 3 bases and J by 6 bases. The CDR3 DNA follows: TGTGCCAGCAGTTTTAGTTCCCTTGGGACAGGGTTGGGCGAGCAGTACTTC. It yields the protein CASSFSSLGTGLGEQYF.

This clonotype was counted many times. The chain employs TRBV5-1 and TRBJ1-6; D is perhaps TRBD1 (5 bases). The CDR3 runs to 16 residues. Trimming removed 3 bases from V and 2 bases from J, with 12 bases in between. Germline CDR1 SGHRS, CDR2 YFSETQ. CDR3 sequence: CASSSGAGAYNSPLHF. The CDR3 DNA reads as TGCGCCAGCAGCTCTGGGGCCGGTGCCTATAATTCACCCCTCCACTTT. The variable domain in full, with the rest retrieved from reference TRBV5-1 and TRBJ1-6, is KAGVTQTPRYLIKTRGQQVTLSCSPISGHRSVSWYQQTPGQGLQFLFEYFSETQRNKGNFPGRFSGRQFSNSRSEMNVSTLELGDSALYLCASSSGAGAYNSPLHFGNGTRLTVT.

The sample holds many counts of this clonotype. The V and J genes are TRBV20-1 and TRBJ2-7; D call uncertain. Germline V gene data show CDR1 as DFQATT and CDR2 as SNEGSKA (reference sequence). This CDR3 spans 10 amino acids. V lost 6 bases and J lost 7, with 10 bases in between. The CDR3, as DNA: TGCAGTGCCCTAGTAGGGGAGCAGTACTTC. Translation: CSALVGEQYF.